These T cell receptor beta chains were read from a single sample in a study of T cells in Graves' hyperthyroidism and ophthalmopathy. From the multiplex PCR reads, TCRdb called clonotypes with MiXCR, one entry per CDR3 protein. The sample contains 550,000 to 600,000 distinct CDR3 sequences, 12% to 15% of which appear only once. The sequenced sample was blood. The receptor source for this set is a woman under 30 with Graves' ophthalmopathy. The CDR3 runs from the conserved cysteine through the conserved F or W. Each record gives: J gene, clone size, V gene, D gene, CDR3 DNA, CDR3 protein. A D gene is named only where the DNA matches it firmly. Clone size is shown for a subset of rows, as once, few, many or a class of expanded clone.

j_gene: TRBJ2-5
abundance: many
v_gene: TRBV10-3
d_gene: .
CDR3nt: TGTGCCATCAGAACCAGCGGACAAGAGACCCAGTACTTC
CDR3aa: CAIRTSGQETQYF

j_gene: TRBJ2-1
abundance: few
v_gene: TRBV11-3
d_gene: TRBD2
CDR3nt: TGCGCCAGCAGCCAAGATAGCGGGGAAGGATTTATGAATGAGCAGTTCTTC
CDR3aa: CASSQDSGEGFMNEQFF

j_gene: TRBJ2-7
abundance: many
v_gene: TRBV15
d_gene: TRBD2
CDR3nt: TGTGCCACCGGACCTAGCGGGAGTGGGATGGAGCAGTACTTC
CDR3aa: CATGPSGSGMEQYF

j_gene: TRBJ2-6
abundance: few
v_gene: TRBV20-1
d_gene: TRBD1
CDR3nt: TGCAGTGCAACGGGACAGGGGGCCGGCGGGGCCAACGTCCTGACTTTC
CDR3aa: CSATGQGAGGANVLTF

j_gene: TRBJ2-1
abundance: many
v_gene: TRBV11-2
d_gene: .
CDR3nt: TGTGCCAGCAGCGGTAGTAGCGGAACCTACAATGAGCAGTTCTTC
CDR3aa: CASSGSSGTYNEQFF

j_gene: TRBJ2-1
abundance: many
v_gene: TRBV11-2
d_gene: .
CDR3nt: TGTGCCAGCAGCTCCCCCAGATACAATGAGCAGTTCTTC
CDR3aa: CASSSPRYNEQFF

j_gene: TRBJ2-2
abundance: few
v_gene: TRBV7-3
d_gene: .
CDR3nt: TGTGCCAGCAGCTTAGGGATGGGGGAAGGGGAGCTGTTTTTT
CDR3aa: CASSLGMGEGELFF

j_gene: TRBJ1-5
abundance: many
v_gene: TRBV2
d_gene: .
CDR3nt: TGTGCCAGCAGCGCCCGGGGCGGTAATCAGCCCCAGCATTTT
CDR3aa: CASSARGGNQPQHF

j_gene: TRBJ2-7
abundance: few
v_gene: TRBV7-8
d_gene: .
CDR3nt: TGTGCCAGCAGCCGGGGATTCCTCTACGAGCAGTACTTC
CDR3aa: CASSRGFLYEQYF

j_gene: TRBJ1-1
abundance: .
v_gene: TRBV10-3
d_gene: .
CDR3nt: TGTGCCATCAGTTCCGAGGGGGGCCCCCTGAACACTGAAGCTTTCTTT
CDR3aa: CAISSEGGPLNTEAFF

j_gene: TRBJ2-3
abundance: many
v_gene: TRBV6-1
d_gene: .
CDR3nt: TGTGCCAGCAGCTCACCGGGTTCCGACTGGGGTCCAGATACGCAGTATTTT
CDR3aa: CASSSPGSDWGPDTQYF

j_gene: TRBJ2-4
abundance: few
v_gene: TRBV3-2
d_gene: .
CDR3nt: TGTGCCAGCAGCCAAGATTCTCCTTTCGGAAACATAGCCAAAAACATTCAGTACTTC
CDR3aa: CASSQDSPFGNIAKNIQYF

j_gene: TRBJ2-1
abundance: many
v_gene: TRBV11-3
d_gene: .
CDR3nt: TGTGCCAGCAGCCGCCTTAGGGCGGGAGAGCAGTTCTTC
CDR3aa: CASSRLRAGEQFF

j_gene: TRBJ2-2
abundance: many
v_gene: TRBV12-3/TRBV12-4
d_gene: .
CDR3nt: TGTGCCAGCAGTTTAGGGGAAACCGGGGAGCTGTTTTTT
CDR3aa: CASSLGETGELFF

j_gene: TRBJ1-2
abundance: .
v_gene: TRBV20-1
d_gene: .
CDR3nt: TGCAGTGCTAGAGCCGGGGGGGGAGATTCGGAGGGCTACACCTTC
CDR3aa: CSARAGGGDSEGYTF

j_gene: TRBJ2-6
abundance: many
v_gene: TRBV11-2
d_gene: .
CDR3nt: TGTGCCAGCAGCTCCCGAAGGAGGGTACGAGTAGCTGGGGCCAACGTCCTGACTTTC
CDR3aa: CASSSRRRVRVAGANVLTF

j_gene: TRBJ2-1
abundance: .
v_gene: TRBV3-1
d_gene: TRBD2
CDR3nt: TGTGCCAGCAGCCAAGTAACTAGCGGGGGGGGGAATGAGCAGTTCTTC
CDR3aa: CASSQVTSGGGNEQFF

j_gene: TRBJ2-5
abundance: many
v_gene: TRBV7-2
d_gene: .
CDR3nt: TGTGCCAGCAGCCCTAGGGGCCCGGAGACCCAGTACTTC
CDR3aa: CASSPRGPETQYF

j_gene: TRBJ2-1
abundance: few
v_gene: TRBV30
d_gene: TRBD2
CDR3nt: TGTGCCTGGAGTCTTACTAGCGGGGGTGAGCAGTTCTTC
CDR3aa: CAWSLTSGGEQFF

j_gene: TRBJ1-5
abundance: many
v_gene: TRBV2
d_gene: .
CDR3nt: TGTGCCAGCAGCTACGTGACCGGCAATCAGCCCCAGCATTTT
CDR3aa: CASSYVTGNQPQHF

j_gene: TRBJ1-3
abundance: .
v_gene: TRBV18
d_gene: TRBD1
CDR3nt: TGTGCCAGCTCACCACCGGGACAGCTAATCTCTGGAAACACCATATATTTT
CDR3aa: CASSPPGQLISGNTIYF

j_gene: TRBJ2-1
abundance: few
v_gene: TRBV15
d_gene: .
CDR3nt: TGTGCCACCAGCAGAAGCGGCGCGACCGATTCCTACAATGAGCAGTTCTTC
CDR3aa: CATSRSGATDSYNEQFF

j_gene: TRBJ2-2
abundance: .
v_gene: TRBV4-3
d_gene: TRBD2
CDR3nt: TGCGCCAGCAGCCAAGATGGGGGACTAGCGGGGAGAGCCGGGGAGCTGTTTTTT
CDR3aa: CASSQDGGLAGRAGELFF

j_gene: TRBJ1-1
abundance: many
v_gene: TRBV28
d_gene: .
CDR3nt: TGTGCCAGCAGTCCGGTGGACACGTCTTTCACTGAAGCTTTCTTT
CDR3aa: CASSPVDTSFTEAFF

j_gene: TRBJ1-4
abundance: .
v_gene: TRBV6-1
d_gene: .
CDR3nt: TGTGCCAGCAGTCCGACAGGTTTGGATGAAAAACTGTTTTTT
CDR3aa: CASSPTGLDEKLFF

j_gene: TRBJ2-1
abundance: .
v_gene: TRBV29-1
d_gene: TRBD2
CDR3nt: TGCAGCGTTATGACTAGCGGGAGTAGGAATGAGCAGTTCTTC
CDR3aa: CSVMTSGSRNEQFF

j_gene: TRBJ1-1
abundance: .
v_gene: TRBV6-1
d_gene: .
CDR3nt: TGTGCCAGCAGGCCGCACAGAGCTCACATGAACACTGAAGCTTTCTTT
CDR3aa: CASRPHRAHMNTEAFF

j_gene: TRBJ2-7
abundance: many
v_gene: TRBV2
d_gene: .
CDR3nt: TGTGCCAGCAGTACCTACAGTTTCTCCTACGAGCAGTACTTC
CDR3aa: CASSTYSFSYEQYF

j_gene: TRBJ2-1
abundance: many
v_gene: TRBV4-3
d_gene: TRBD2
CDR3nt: TGCGCCAGCAGCCAAGACGGGACTAGCGGCCACAATGAGCAGTTCTTC
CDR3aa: CASSQDGTSGHNEQFF

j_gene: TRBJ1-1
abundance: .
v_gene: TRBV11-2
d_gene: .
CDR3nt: TGTGCCAGCAGTTTCCGACAACTCACTGAAGCTTTCTTT
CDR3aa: CASSFRQLTEAFF

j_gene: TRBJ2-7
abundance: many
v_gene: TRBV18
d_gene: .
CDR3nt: TGTGCCAGCTCCTATCTGGACCTCGATATCGACGAGCAGTACTTC
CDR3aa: CASSYLDLDIDEQYF

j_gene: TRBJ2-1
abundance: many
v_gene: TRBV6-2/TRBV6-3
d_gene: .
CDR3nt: TGTGCCAGCAGTCAACGTTGGGGCAGCTACAATGAGCAGTTCTTC
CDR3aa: CASSQRWGSYNEQFF

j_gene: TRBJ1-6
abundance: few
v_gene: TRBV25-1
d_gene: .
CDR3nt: TGTGCCAGCAGTGAAGACACTTTTCGGTCACCCCTCCACTTT
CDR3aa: CASSEDTFRSPLHF

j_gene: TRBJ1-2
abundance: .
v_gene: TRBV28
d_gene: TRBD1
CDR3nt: TGTGCCAGCAGATATAATCCGGGACAGGGAGACGCTAACTATGGCTACACCTTC
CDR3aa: CASRYNPGQGDANYGYTF

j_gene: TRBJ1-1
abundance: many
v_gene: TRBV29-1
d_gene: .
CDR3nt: TGCAGCGTTGAGGCGACATTCCGTGAAGCTTTCTTT
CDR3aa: CSVEATFREAFF

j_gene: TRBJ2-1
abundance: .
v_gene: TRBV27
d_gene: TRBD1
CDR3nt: TGTGCCAGCAGTCTACCGGGACAGGGAGTAATTGAGCAGTTCTTC
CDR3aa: CASSLPGQGVIEQFF

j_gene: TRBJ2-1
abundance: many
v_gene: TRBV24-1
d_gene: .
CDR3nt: TGTGCCACCAGTGGGCCAGGGTTCTACAATGAGCAGTTCTTC
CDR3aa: CATSGPGFYNEQFF

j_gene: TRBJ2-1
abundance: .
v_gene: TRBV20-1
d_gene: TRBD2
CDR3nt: TGCAGTGCCGCGGGTCGGACTAGCGGGAGGACCCACTACAATGAGCAGTTCTTC
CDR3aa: CSAAGRTSGRTHYNEQFF

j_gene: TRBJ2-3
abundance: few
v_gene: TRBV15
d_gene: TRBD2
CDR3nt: TGTGCCACCAGCGGGACTAGCGTCACAGATACGCAGTATTTT
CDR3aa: CATSGTSVTDTQYF

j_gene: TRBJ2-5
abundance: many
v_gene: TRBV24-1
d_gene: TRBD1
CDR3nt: TGTGCCACCAGTGATTTGGGGACAGGGCTCCAAGAGACCCAGTACTTC
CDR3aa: CATSDLGTGLQETQYF

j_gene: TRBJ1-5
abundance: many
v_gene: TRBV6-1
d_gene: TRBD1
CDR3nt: TGTGCCAGCAGTAGGGACAGGGTGGAACGACAGCCCCAGCATTTT
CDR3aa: CASSRDRVERQPQHF

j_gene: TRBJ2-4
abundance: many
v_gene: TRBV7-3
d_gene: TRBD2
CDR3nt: TGTGCCAGCAGCCTGGGACTAGCGGGAGGGGACATTCAGTACTTC
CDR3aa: CASSLGLAGGDIQYF

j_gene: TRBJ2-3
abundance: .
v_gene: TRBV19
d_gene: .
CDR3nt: TGTGCCAGTAGTATAGACCACTACACAGATACGCAGTATTTT
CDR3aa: CASSIDHYTDTQYF

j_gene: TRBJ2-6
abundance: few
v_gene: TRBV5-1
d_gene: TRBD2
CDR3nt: TGCGCCAGCAGCTTGGTTTCGGTTGTAGCGGGAGGCTCTGGGGCCAACGTCCTGACTTTC
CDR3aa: CASSLVSVVAGGSGANVLTF

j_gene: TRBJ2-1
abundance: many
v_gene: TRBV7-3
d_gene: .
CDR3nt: TGTGCCAGCAGCCCTCGGGAGAACTCCTACAATGAGCAGTTCTTC
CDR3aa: CASSPRENSYNEQFF

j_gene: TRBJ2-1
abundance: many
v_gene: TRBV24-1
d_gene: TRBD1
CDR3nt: TGTGCCACTGCGGACAGGGTGACAAACTCCTACAATGAGCAGTTCTTC
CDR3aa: CATADRVTNSYNEQFF

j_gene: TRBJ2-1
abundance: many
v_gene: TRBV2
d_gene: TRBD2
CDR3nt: TGTGCCAGCAACTTGTTGGGGGGGGATATGGAGCAGTTCTTC
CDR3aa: CASNLLGGDMEQFF

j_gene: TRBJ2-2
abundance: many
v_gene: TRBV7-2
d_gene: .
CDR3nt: TGTGCCAGCAGCTTAGATCTGGGGAACACCGGGGAGCTGTTTTTT
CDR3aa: CASSLDLGNTGELFF

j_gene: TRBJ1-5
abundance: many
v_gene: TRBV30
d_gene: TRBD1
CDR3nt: TGTGCCTGGGCCCGGACAGGAATCAATCAGCCCCAGCATTTT
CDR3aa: CAWARTGINQPQHF

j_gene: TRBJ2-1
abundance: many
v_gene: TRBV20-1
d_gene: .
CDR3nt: TGCAGTGCTAGAGAAAGGAGTCAGAATGAGCAGTTCTTC
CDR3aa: CSARERSQNEQFF

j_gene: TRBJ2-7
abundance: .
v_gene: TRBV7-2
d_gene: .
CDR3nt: TGTGCCAGCAGCTCTCCGGGACACGGAACACTTTCCCCCTACGAGCAGTACTTC
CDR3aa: CASSSPGHGTLSPYEQYF

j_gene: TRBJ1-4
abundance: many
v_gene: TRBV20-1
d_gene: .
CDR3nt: TGCAGTGCTACCCACAGTCCGGGCTCTAATGAAAAACTGTTTTTT
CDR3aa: CSATHSPGSNEKLFF

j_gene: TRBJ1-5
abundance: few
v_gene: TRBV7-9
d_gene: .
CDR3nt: TGTGCCAGCAGCTTGGGCAGTCCGGGCAATCAGCCCCAGCATTTT
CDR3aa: CASSLGSPGNQPQHF

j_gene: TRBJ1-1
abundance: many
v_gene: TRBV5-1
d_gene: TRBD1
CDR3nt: TGCGCCAGCAGCTTGGTCCCTTCGGACAGGGGGCGGACTGAAGCTTTCTTT
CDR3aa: CASSLVPSDRGRTEAFF

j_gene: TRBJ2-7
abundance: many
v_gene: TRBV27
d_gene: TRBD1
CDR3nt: TGTGCCAGCAGGCCGGGACAGGGATACCACGAGCAGTACTTC
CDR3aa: CASRPGQGYHEQYF

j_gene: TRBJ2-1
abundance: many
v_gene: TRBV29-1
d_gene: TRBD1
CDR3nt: TGCAGCTCTACCGGGACAGGGTTGCTTAATGAGCAGTTCTTC
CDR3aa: CSSTGTGLLNEQFF

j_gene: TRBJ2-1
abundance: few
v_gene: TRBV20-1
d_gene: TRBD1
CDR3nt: TGCAGTCCACGGGACAGGGGGGACTACAATGAGCAGTTCTTC
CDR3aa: CSPRDRGDYNEQFF

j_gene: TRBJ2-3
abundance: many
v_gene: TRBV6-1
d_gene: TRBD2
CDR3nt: TGTGCCAGCAGTGTTGAGCGGGAGGCCGAGGTCGGCACAGATACGCAGTATTTT
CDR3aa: CASSVEREAEVGTDTQYF

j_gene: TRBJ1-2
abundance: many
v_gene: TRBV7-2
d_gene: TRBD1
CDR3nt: TGTGCCAGCAGCTTTTCACCGGGACAGACTAGTTATGGCTACACCTTC
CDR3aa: CASSFSPGQTSYGYTF